This T cell receptor beta chain was identified in a study of T cells in localized non-small cell lung cancer. General study results and limits: For the top 100 tumor clones, a median roughly 56 also appeared in adjacent lung.

The method was immunoSEQ multiplex PCR; TCRdb's version includes in-frame clones alone and lacks a portion of them. The table shows 15,000 or so clones, with around 89% occurring only once. As for this clone: The antigen is unknown.

The CDR3 loop spans 15 amino acids. The germline CDR1 and CDR2 sequences are MNHNS and SASEGT. Trimming removed 7 bases from V and 7 bases from J; junction bases left unmatched: 10. The sequence derives from a female donor over 55 with stage III squamous cell lung carcinoma. Source: peripheral blood, taken before any cancer treatment. The J gene is TRBJ2-1, the V gene TRBV6-1; 10 positions match TRBD1. The CDR3 coding sequence is TGTGCCAGCATCCGAGGACAGGGGGATTTGAATGAGCAGTTCTTC. Protein: CASIRGQGDLNEQFF.